One sample yielded the 32 T cell receptor beta chains listed below, sequenced in a study of tumor-infiltrating lymphocytes in primary liver carcinoma. Co-extraction of both nucleic acids (RNA and DNA) used roughly 18-34 mg of unsorted bulk tissue. With around 520 ng total RNA as template and a constant-region primer, TCR beta cDNA was made. Three-round nested multiplex PCR performed with slightly modified ARM-PCR produced the TCR beta libraries. Investigators reported that the first two PCR rounds, at roughly 10 cycles each, used TRBV1-TRBV30 forward primers with a C-beta reverse primer. MiXCR, run by TCRdb on the multiplex PCR reads, gives a single entry per CDR3 protein. The sample includes about 200,000 distinct CDR3 sequences, roughly 80% seen only once; the top ten take 15% to 20%. The specimen sequenced was tumor tissue from primary liver carcinoma. The receptor source for this set is a middle-aged man with primary liver carcinoma and hepatitis B virus infection.

This clonotype was recorded many times. The chain employs TRBV28 and TRBJ2-1; 9 bases match TRBD2. This CDR3 has 18 amino acids. Trimming took 4 bases from V and 3 from J; bases not matched to a gene: 13. CDR1 is MDHEN, CDR2 SYDVKM, per germline. The chain's CDR3 is CASSSPSGAGGFYNEQFF. CDR3 nucleotide sequence: TGTGCCAGCAGTTCCCCCTCGGGGGCGGGAGGGTTCTACAATGAGCAGTTCTTC.

Regarding this clonotype: This may be a read error: a much more frequent sequence differs by one nucleotide. The rearrangement uses TRBV28 and TRBJ2-1; D is perhaps TRBD2 (5 bases). V was trimmed by 7 bases and J by 9 bases, leaving 22 bases between them. Germline V CDR1 and CDR2: MDHEN, SYDVKM. CDR3 size: 15 residues. CDR3 loop: CASTTNSGRVGEQFF. In DNA, the CDR3 is TGTGCCAGCACTACAAACAGTGGGCGGGTAGGTGAGCAGTTCTTC.

The gene calls are TRBV7-9 and TRBJ2-5, with D possibly matching TRBD2 (5 bases). CDR1 SEHNR and CDR2 FQNEAQ come from the germline V gene (reference sequence). This CDR3 has 12 residues. The V and J ends lost 2 bases and 7 bases respectively, with 8 bases between them. In DNA, the CDR3 is TGTGCCAGCAGCTTAAAAGGAGGGACCCAGTACTTC. Encoded protein: CASSLKGGTQYF.

A word on this clonotype: One end of the junction is discordant with germline, which a read error may explain. The chain uses TRBV30 and TRBJ2-3; TRBD2 might be the D (6 bases). This CDR3 is built from 14 residues. CDR1 is GTSNPN and CDR2 is SVGIG in the germline V gene (reference sequence). The CDR3 loop is CASDHTGGTDTQYF. The CDR3 DNA reads TGCGCCTCCGACCACACGGGAGGCACAGATACGCAGTATTTT.

On this clonotype itself: In this CDR3 the conserved last residue, phenylalanine or tryptophan, is missing, so a read error is likely. The V call is TRBV30, the J call TRBJ1-1; TRBD1 might be the D (5 bases). The length of the CDR3 is 13 residues. Germline V CDR1 and CDR2: GTSNPN, SVGIG (reference sequence). The CDR3: CAWSGRGGTEAFL. The CDR3 DNA sequence: TGTGCCTGGAGTGGAAGGGGAGGGACTGAGGCTTTCTTA.

This clonotype was recorded a few times. At one end, the junction sequence differs from germline, possibly due to a read error. The V call is TRBV4-3, the J call TRBJ2-3, with D maybe TRBD1 (6 bases). Germline loops: CDR1 LGHNA, CDR2 YSLEER. This CDR3 has 14 amino acids. CDR3 loop: CASSQGSASDTQYF. The CDR3, as DNA: TGTGCCAGCAGCCAGGGGAGTGCATCAGACACGCAGTATTTT.

Worth noting for this clonotype: This may stem from a read error, because a much larger clone lies one nucleotide away. The CDR3, as DNA: TGTGTCAGCAGTTTCGGGGGACGTCCGAGGGGAGAGACCCAGTACTTC. This gives the protein CVSSFGGRPRGETQYF. The chain has TRBV28 and TRBJ2-5; possibly TRBD2 for D (6 bases). Germline V gene data show CDR1 as MDHEN and CDR2 as SYDVKM. CDR3 length equals 16 residues.

Comment on this clonotype: A much larger clone is a single base away; this may be a read error. The chain joins TRBV2 to TRBJ1-1; tentative D call: TRBD1 (6 bases). Trimming left V 6 bases short and J 11 bases short, with 16 bases between. CDR3 size: 12 residues. Germline V CDR1 and CDR2: SNHLY, FYNNEI. The CDR3 loop reads CASRGAIPDAFF. The DNA of the CDR3 is TGTGCCAGCAGGGGGGCCATACCGGATGCTTTCTTT.

Remarks on this clonotype: One end of the junction fails to match germline, which may point to a read error. The rearrangement uses TRBV4-1 and TRBJ1-5; a possible D gene is TRBD1 (5 bases). Germline-derived CDR1 and CDR2 are MGHRA and YSYEKL. The CDR3 runs to 15 residues. CDR3 sequence reads: CARSPIEGTNQPQHF. As DNA, the CDR3 is TGCGCCAGAAGTCCCATAGAGGGGACCAATCAACCCCAGCATTTT.

Of note for this clonotype: One end of the junction varies from germline; a read error may be responsible. This chain links TRBV28 with TRBJ2-7, with a possible D match to TRBD1 (5 bases). The CDR3 has 16 amino acids. Per the germline V gene, CDR1 is MDHEN and CDR2 is SYDVKM. The CDR3 reads CVSSSPGIPRAPEQHF. The CDR3 DNA reads TGTGTCAGCAGTTCCCCTGGGATTCCCAGGGCGCCCGAGCAGCACTTC.

A word on this clonotype: A read error is likely, as this CDR3 ends without the conserved phenylalanine or tryptophan. The rearrangement joins TRBV11-1 to TRBJ2-3; D might be TRBD1 or TRBD2, each matching 5 bases. The CDR3 runs to 15 residues. Per the germline V gene, CDR1 is SGHAT and CDR2 is FQDESV (reference sequence). The CDR3, as DNA: TGTGCCAGCAGCTTAGCGGGAGTCAGCACAGGTACGCAGTATTCT. It codes for CASSLAGVSTGTQYS.

There are a few counts of this clonotype. One base away lies a much larger clone, so this may be a sequencing read error. J is TRBJ1-1 and V is TRBV10-3, with a tentative D call TRBD1 (6 bases). The CDR3 sequence is 14 residues long. Germline V CDR1 and CDR2: ENHRY, SYGVKD. Trimming took off 5 bases at V and 0 bases at J, with 10 bases between the two ends. This chain's CDR3 is CAISTQGMNTEAFF. CDR3 sequence (DNA): TGTGCCATCAGTACACAGGGAATGAACACTGAAGCTTTCTTT.

Concerning this clonotype itself: This may be a read error: a much more frequent sequence differs by one nucleotide. This sequence joins TRBV28 and TRBJ2-7; no clear D. From germline, CDR1 is MDHEN and CDR2 SYDVKM. The CDR3 is 14 residues long. This CDR3 is CASSPGRPPNEQCF. The CDR3, as DNA: TGTGCCAGCAGTCCTGGTAGGCCGCCAAACGAGCAGTGCTTC.

The rearrangement uses TRBV4-2 and TRBJ2-3; TRBD2 agrees at 8 bases. The ends lost 7 bases at V and 3 bases at J; junction bases unmatched: 12. The germline gives CDR1 LGHNA, CDR2 YNFKEQ. This CDR3 has 16 amino acids. For the CDR3, the DNA is TGTGCCAGCAACGGGGGACTAGTGGGAGGGACAGATACGCAGTATTTT. It codes for CASNGGLVGGTDTQYF.

This clonotype was detected once. The chain carries TRBV30 and TRBJ1-5, with a weak D call TRBD1 (5 bases). V was pared by 5 bases and J by 2 bases, with 16 bases between. Germline V gene lookup returns CDR1 GTSNPN and CDR2 SVGIG (reference sequence). This CDR3 has 15 amino acids. CDR3 bases: TGTGCCTGGGGCCTCGCGAGGGGCCGCAATCAGCCCCAGCATTTT. Protein product: CAWGLARGRNQPQHF.

With regard to this clonotype: The missing conserved phenylalanine or tryptophan at the end of this CDR3 makes a read error likely. The genes are TRBV11-3 and TRBJ2-1, with TRBD2 as a possible D gene (5 bases). CDR3 length: 15 amino acids. Germline V gives CDR1 SGHNT, CDR2 YENEEA. The CDR3 DNA reads as TGTGCCAGCTGCCTACAAAGCGGAGGTTTCAATGGGCAGTTCCTC. Translating it yields CASCLQSGGFNGQFL.

Notes on this clonotype: Germline is not matched at one junction end, which may reflect a read error. This chain links TRBV6-1 with TRBJ2-3; D may be TRBD2 (5 bases). The CDR3 length is 16 residues. From germline, CDR1 is MNHNS and CDR2 SASEGT. CDR3 region: CASKSISAYSTVTQYF. As DNA, the CDR3 is TGTGCCAGCAAGAGTATTAGCGCTTATAGCACAGTTACGCAGTATTTT.

The chain links TRBV29-1 to TRBJ1-4; weak D call: TRBD1 (6 bases). The CDR3 has 13 residues. The V and J ends lost 6 bases and 8 bases respectively, with 16 bases between them. The germline gives CDR1 SQVTM, CDR2 ANQGSEA. CDR3 DNA: TGCAGCGTCAGCGTTCAAGGGGGAGAAAAACTGTTTTTT. Translating it yields CSVSVQGGEKLFF.

Worth noting for this clonotype: An end of the junction does not agree with germline; a read error may underlie this. The chain employs TRBV6-2 or TRBV6-3 and TRBJ2-7; the D gene could be TRBD1 or TRBD2 (5 bases each). The CDR3 totals 16 residues. Germline loops: CDR1 MNHEY, CDR2 SVGEGT. CDR3 sequence: CASSDGDPLNSYGQYF. The CDR3 coding sequence is TGTGCCAGCAGTGACGGGGACCCCTTGAACTCCTACGGGCAGTACTTC.

Of note for this clonotype: One junction end does not reproduce the germline sequence, and a read error may be involved. The CDR3 region has the DNA TGCGCCAGCAGCACCGAACATGGGAAGAACATTGAAGCTTTCTTT. Protein product: CASSTEHGKNIEAFF. The chain carries TRBV5-1 and TRBJ1-1, with D unclear. The CDR3 has 15 amino acids. Germline lookup yields CDR1 SGHRS and CDR2 YFSETQ. The entire variable domain, with the rest obtained from reference TRBV5-1 and TRBJ1-1, is as follows: KAGVTQTPRYLIKTRGQQVTLSCSPISGHRSVSWYQQTPGQGLQFLFEYFSETQRNKGNFPGRFSGRQFSNSRSEMNVSTLELGDSALYLCASSTEHGKNIEAFFGQGTRLTVV.

V is TRBV29-1 and J is TRBJ1-2; no clear D. Germline CDR1 is SQVTM and CDR2 is ANQGSEA. Trimming removed 6 bases from V and 4 bases from J, with 18 bases in between. This CDR3 is 14 amino acids long. DNA for the CDR3: TGCAGCGTCAAGTTTTTACAGTCTATCTATGGCTACACCTTC. This encodes CSVKFLQSIYGYTF.

Of note for this clonotype: One end of the junction does not line up with germline, which may come from a read error. The rearrangement links TRBV6-1 to TRBJ2-5; D ambiguous. The germline gives CDR1 MNHNS, CDR2 SASEGT. There are 14 residues in the CDR3. CDR3 DNA sequence: TGTGCCAGCAGTGAAGGAGGTAGCCGAGAGACCCAGCATTTC. The encoded protein is CASSEGGSRETQHF.

The chain carries TRBV6-5 and TRBJ1-2; no clear D gene. Germline lookup yields CDR1 MNHEY and CDR2 SVGAGI. This CDR3 spans 12 amino acids. V was trimmed by 10 bases and J by 12 bases, leaving 21 bases between them. DNA of the CDR3: TGTGCCACCCTAAACCTTGCTGCAACGCACACCTTC. It specifies CATLNLAATHTF.

A note on this clonotype: The junction differs from germline at one of its ends, possibly a read error. The chain combines TRBV30 with TRBJ2-1, with TRBD1 as a possible D gene (6 bases). Germline V gene lookup returns CDR1 GTSNPN and CDR2 SVGIG (reference sequence). This CDR3 has 14 residues. In DNA form, the CDR3 reads TGTACCTGGAGTAAGGGGGACCACCTAACTGAGCTGTTCTTC. This gives the protein CTWSKGDHLTELFF.

With regard to this clonotype: The final CDR3 position lacks the conserved phenylalanine or tryptophan, pointing to a likely read error. This chain connects TRBV29-1 to TRBJ2-5, with TRBD1 matching 9 bases. Germline values: CDR1 SQVTM, CDR2 ANQGSEA. The CDR3 contains 15 residues. DNA for the CDR3: TGCATCGTTGAAGCGAACAGGGGGCGTGCAGAGACCCAGTACTTG. This encodes CIVEANRGRAETQYL.

This clonotype was detected a few times. A much larger clone is a single base away; this may be a read error. The chain has TRBV21-1 and TRBJ2-5; the listed D gene, TRBD1, was not tested against the DNA. TRBV21-1 is a pseudogene. The CDR3 has 15 amino acids. The CDR3 region has the DNA TGTGCCAGAAGCGTCAAGGTCCGGGGCCAAGAGACCCAGTACTTC. It translates to CARSVKVRGQETQYF.

A note on this clonotype: A much bigger clone sits one base away, suggesting this may be a read error. This likely comes from a read error, as the CDR3 has no conserved phenylalanine or tryptophan at its end. The chain has TRBV6-4 and TRBJ1-1; D unresolved. CDR1 is MRHNA and CDR2 is SNTAGT in the germline V gene. This CDR3 spans 13 amino acids. Between the trimmed V and J ends, which lost 4 bases and 0 bases, there was a span of 6 bases. CDR3 coding DNA: TGTGCCAGCAGTGTCGGGGTGAACACTGAAGCTTTCATT. Translating gives CASSVGVNTEAFI.

Concerning this clonotype: The final CDR3 position lacks the conserved phenylalanine or tryptophan, pointing to a likely read error. The limits of the CDR3 on the DNA are not certain, so only TCRdb's listed CDR3 is given. J is TRBJ2-4 and V is TRBV11-1; TRBD2 was called by the table and not checked on the DNA. CDR1 is SGHAT, CDR2 FQDESV, per germline (reference sequence). The CDR3 region is 17 residues in length, termini included. This CDR3 reads CPSSFPGTSGTKNIHYL.

In regard to this clonotype: Mismatch with germline at one junction end may stem from a read error. This sequence joins TRBV11-2 and TRBJ2-5; a weak D match, TRBD1 (5 bases). The V gene's germline CDR1 is SGHAT and CDR2 FQNNGV. CDR3 length equals 18 residues. The CDR3 bases are TGTACCAGCAGCCATAGTTCAATTCAGGGTACTGGGCGGGAGACCCAGTACTTC. Its translation is CTSSHSSIQGTGRETQYF. Based on the CDR3 plus reference TRBV11-2 and TRBJ2-5, the full variable domain is EAGVAQSPRYKIIEKRQSVAFWCNPISGHATLYWYQQILGQGPKLLIQFQNNGVVDDSQLPKDRFSAERLKGVDSTLKIQPAKLEDSAVYLCTSSHSSIQGTGRETQYFGPGTRLLVL.

In the case of this clonotype: One junction end disagrees with the germline gene, perhaps due to a read error. V gene TRBV7-8 combines with J gene TRBJ2-2; no clear D gene. From germline, CDR1 is SGHVS and CDR2 FQNEAQ. This CDR3 has 15 residues. The CDR3 DNA reads TGTGCCAGCAGGTTAGTACAGCAGAACAACGGGGAGCTGTTTTTT. It specifies CASRLVQQNNGELFF.

Worth noting for this clonotype: Germline is not matched at one junction end, which may reflect a read error. The V call is TRBV29-1, the J call TRBJ1-2, with TRBD1 as a possible D gene (6 bases). Germline CDR1 SQVTM, CDR2 ANQGSEA. This CDR3 spans 12 amino acids. The CDR3 protein is CSVTTGRRGYTF. CDR3 DNA: TGCAGCGTTACTACAGGGAGAAGAGGCTACACCTTT.

Of note for this clonotype: A read error may produce the germline difference seen at one junction end. The V and J genes are TRBV6-2 or TRBV6-3 and TRBJ2-5; TRBD1 is a possible D gene (6 bases). The CDR3 is made up of 14 amino acids. Germline CDR1 is MNHEY and CDR2 is SVGEGT. CDR3 nucleotide sequence: TGTGCCAGCAGTCCACGGACAGTTATGGAGATCCAGTACTTC. It is translated as CASSPRTVMEIQYF.